Listed below are T cell receptor beta chains from one sample, sequenced in a study of beta chain features in type 1 diabetes. TCRdb keeps only in-frame clones here, not all; method: immunoSEQ multiplex PCR. The data hold hundreds of thousands of clones, with roughly an eighth observed a single time. Sequenced input: naive CD4+ T cells from blood. Every receptor here comes from a man aged 18 to 30 with type 1 diabetes. The CDR3 runs from the conserved cysteine through the conserved F or W. Size is omitted from some rows. Given values are once, few, many or a class for expanded clones.

few | TRBV9 | CASSVGGGVRNVANEKLFF
few | TRBV9 | CASSTQNTEAFF
few | TRBV7-9 | CASSRRPGSNTEAFF
. | TRBV2 | CASSEGATGGLADTQYF
few | TRBV9 | CASSPRGAGESDTQYF
. | TRBV12-1 | CASSSDGTRNVVQYF
. | TRBV5-6 | CASSLNKQSSYNEQFF
few | TRBV5-1 | CASSSQTNEQFF
few | TRBV25-1 | CASSEGLSDTGYTF
. | TRBV25-1 | CASSEFGTSNSPLHF
. | TRBV6-1 | CASSRQGPNYGYTF
. | TRBV28 | CASRDDSFNGYTF
few | TRBV14 | CASSPGGSYNSPLHF
few | TRBV23-1 | CASSGTQVGTYGYTF
. | TRBV28 | CASSLPRGNYGYTF
. | TRBV15 | CATSRGDADYGYTF
. | TRBV5-4 | CASSLQGNTEAFF
. | TRBV5-1 | CASSLGPQETQYF
few | TRBV6-1 | CASRGDRDQETQYF
. | TRBV7-2 | CASSIGLMQGRQPQHF
. | TRBV7-9 | CASSRGTGDQPQHF
few | TRBV28 | CASFQYDEQFF
few | TRBV29-1 | CSVVVTGGYGYTF
. | TRBV5-1 | CASSLARTSGTYNEQFF
. | TRBV28 | CASSPASGGAYEQYF
. | TRBV2 | CASSENYNEQFF
few | TRBV5-1 | CASSMTGDEQYF
. | TRBV5-1 | CASSSEANSPLHF
few | TRBV6-1 | CASSAYPSGANVLTF
. | TRBV5-4 | CASSPDQGGVNEQFF
. | TRBV27 | CASSPGQVGSPLHF